Listed below are T cell receptor beta chains from one sample, sequenced in a study of T cells in localized non-small cell lung cancer. Sequencing was performed with immunoSEQ multiplex PCR; in TCRdb, only in-frame clones are kept and a portion is missing. The sample records fewer than 95,000 clones, roughly 88% being singletons. The sequencing here drew on PBMCs, taken before any cancer treatment. The receptors come from a woman aged 40 to 75 with stage II squamous cell lung carcinoma. Each CDR3 is given with its conserved first and last residue. The D gene is left open where the match is weak.

cdr3_length: 16
v_call: TRBV5-6
j_call: TRBJ1-2
d_call: -
cdr3_aa: CASSPITGIANYGYTF

cdr3_length: 14
v_call: TRBV5-4
j_call: TRBJ2-1
d_call: -
cdr3_aa: CASSFPLYGNEQFF

cdr3_length: 15
v_call: TRBV6-5
j_call: TRBJ1-1
d_call: -
cdr3_aa: CASSKSQGRTSEAFF

cdr3_length: 16
v_call: TRBV5-1
j_call: TRBJ2-1
d_call: TRBD2
cdr3_aa: CASSLAEGGTRNEQFF

cdr3_length: 14
v_call: TRBV10-1
j_call: TRBJ2-3
d_call: TRBD1
cdr3_aa: CATSKGQGVGTQYF

cdr3_length: 22
v_call: TRBV27
j_call: TRBJ2-7
d_call: -
cdr3_aa: CASSLGTGKGWLGSGGSYEQYF

cdr3_length: 15
v_call: TRBV2
j_call: TRBJ1-1
d_call: -
cdr3_aa: CASSEALLVGGLAFF

cdr3_length: 16
v_call: TRBV6-6
j_call: TRBJ1-1
d_call: -
cdr3_aa: CASRNPRGARLSEAFF

cdr3_length: 14
v_call: TRBV6-5
j_call: TRBJ2-2
d_call: -
cdr3_aa: CASSPGPHTGELFF

cdr3_length: 16
v_call: TRBV7-6
j_call: TRBJ2-3
d_call: -
cdr3_aa: CASSPWDIQSTDTQYF

cdr3_length: 15
v_call: TRBV12-5
j_call: TRBJ1-3
d_call: -
cdr3_aa: CASGLVLSQGNTIYF

cdr3_length: 14
v_call: TRBV5-1
j_call: TRBJ1-4
d_call: TRBD1
cdr3_aa: CASSVDRGKGKLFF

cdr3_length: 11
v_call: TRBV20-1
j_call: TRBJ2-7
d_call: -
cdr3_aa: CSARSGVEQYF

cdr3_length: 14
v_call: TRBV6-1
j_call: TRBJ1-1
d_call: -
cdr3_aa: CAISESRPNTEAFF

cdr3_length: 14
v_call: TRBV6-1
j_call: TRBJ1-5
d_call: -
cdr3_aa: CASSELNRNQPQHF

cdr3_length: 13
v_call: TRBV30
j_call: TRBJ1-1
d_call: TRBD1
cdr3_aa: CAWSRQGKTEAFF

cdr3_length: 19
v_call: TRBV10-2
j_call: TRBJ2-3
d_call: TRBD2
cdr3_aa: CASRGGLAGVEKIADTQYF

cdr3_length: 15
v_call: TRBV15
j_call: TRBJ1-2
d_call: -
cdr3_aa: CATSRDRGPNYGYTF

cdr3_length: 16
v_call: TRBV5-4
j_call: TRBJ2-2
d_call: TRBD2
cdr3_aa: CASSLGLAGPTGELFF

cdr3_length: 17
v_call: TRBV6-1
j_call: TRBJ2-3
d_call: -
cdr3_aa: CASSDIGLRGSTDTQYF

cdr3_length: 15
v_call: TRBV6-1
j_call: TRBJ1-6
d_call: -
cdr3_aa: CASSEGWSPNSPLHF

cdr3_length: 19
v_call: TRBV27
j_call: TRBJ1-2
d_call: TRBD1
cdr3_aa: CASSDSHPGGGWRPYGYTF

cdr3_length: 12
v_call: TRBV10-3
j_call: TRBJ1-2
d_call: -
cdr3_aa: CAIRFSNYGYTF

cdr3_length: 16
v_call: TRBV5-1
j_call: TRBJ2-4
d_call: TRBD2
cdr3_aa: CASSFLPPSGRDIQYF